This TCR beta chain was identified during a study of T-cell memory formation after mild COVID-19. Trimming left V 0 bases short and J 4 bases short, with 15 bases between. In germline, CDR1 is MNHEY, CDR2 SVGAGI. The CDR3 has 16 amino acids. TCRdb independently ran MiXCR on the 5' RACE reads; one entry per CDR3 protein. The sample yields 350,000 to 550,000 distinct CDR3 sequences, roughly 18% seen once. The J gene is TRBJ1-1, the V gene TRBV6-5; D ambiguous. The receptor comes from a man between 18 and 29 years old who had mild COVID-19 (a few samples of this study predate the infection). Cell type and time point are not known. What was sequenced was PBMCs or a T cell subset sorted from them (not recorded which). This CDR3 reads CASSYSYAAAGTEAFF. CDR3 coding DNA: TGTGCCAGCAGTTACTCGTATGCCGCCGCGGGCACTGAAGCTTTCTTT.